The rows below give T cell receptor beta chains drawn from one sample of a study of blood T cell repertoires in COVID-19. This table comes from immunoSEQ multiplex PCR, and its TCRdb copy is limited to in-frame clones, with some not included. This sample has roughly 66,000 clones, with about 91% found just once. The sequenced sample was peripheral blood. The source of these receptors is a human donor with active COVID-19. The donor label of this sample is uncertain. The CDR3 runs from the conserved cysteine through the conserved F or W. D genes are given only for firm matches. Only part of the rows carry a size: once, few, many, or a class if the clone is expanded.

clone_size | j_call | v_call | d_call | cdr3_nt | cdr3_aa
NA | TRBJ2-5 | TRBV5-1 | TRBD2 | TGCGCCAGCAGCGGTGGCGGGAGTCGAGAGACCCAGTACTTC | CASSGGGSRETQYF
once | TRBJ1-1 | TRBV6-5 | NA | TGTGCCAGCAGTTACTCGGGGGGAAACACTGAAGCTTTCTTT | CASSYSGGNTEAFF
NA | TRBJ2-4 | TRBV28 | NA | TGTGCCAGCAGTTTTGCGAGGGAAGGTCAGTACTTC | CASSFAREGQYF
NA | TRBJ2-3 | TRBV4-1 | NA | TGCGCCAGCAGCCGTCCCTCAGATACGCAGTATTTT | CASSRPSDTQYF
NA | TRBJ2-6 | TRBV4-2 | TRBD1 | TGTGCCAGCAGCCAAGGGACAGGTATCTCTGGGGCCAACGTCCTGACTTTC | CASSQGTGISGANVLTF
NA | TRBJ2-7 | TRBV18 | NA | TGTGCCAGCTCACCACCGGACAGATTCTACGAGCAGTACTTC | CASSPPDRFYEQYF
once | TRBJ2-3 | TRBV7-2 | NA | TGTGCCAGCAGCTCCATAGATACAGATACGCAGTATTTT | CASSSIDTDTQYF
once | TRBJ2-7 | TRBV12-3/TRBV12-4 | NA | TGTGCCAGCAGGCGGGGATCCTACGAGCAGTACTTC | CASRRGSYEQYF
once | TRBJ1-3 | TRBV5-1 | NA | TGCGCCAGCAGCCCAGGGTCTGGAAACACCATATATTTT | CASSPGSGNTIYF
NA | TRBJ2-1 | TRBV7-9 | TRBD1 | TGTGCCAGCAGCTTATTCGGACAGGGGGCAAATGAGCAGTTCTTC | CASSLFGQGANEQFF
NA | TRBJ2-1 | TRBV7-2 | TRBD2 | TGTGCCAGCAGCCCAACTAGCGGGACCTACAATGAGCAGTTCTTC | CASSPTSGTYNEQFF
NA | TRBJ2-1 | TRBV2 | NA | TGTGCCAGCAGTGACCAGGGCTCCTACAATGAGCAGTTCTTC | CASSDQGSYNEQFF
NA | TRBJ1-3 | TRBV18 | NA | TGTGCCAGCTCACAGGGGTCTGGAAACACCATATATTTT | CASSQGSGNTIYF
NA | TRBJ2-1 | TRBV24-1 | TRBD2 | TGTGCCACCAGTGACCTAGCGGGAGCCGAGCAGTTCTTC | CATSDLAGAEQFF
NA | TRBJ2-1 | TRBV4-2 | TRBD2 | TGTGCCAGCAGCCAAGGGGTAGCGGGAGTCTACAATGAGCAGTTCTTC | CASSQGVAGVYNEQFF
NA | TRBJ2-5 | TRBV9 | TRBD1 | TGTGCCAGCAGCGTAGCCCCGGACAGGCAAGAGACCCAGTACTTC | CASSVAPDRQETQYF
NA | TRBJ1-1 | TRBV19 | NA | TGTGCCAGTAGTATAGATCTGGGCAGGCCAGAGAACACTGAAGCTTTCTTT | CASSIDLGRPENTEAFF
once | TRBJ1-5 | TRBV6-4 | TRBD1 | TGTGCCAGCAGTGACACCGGGACAGGGAGCAATCAGCCCCAGCATTTT | CASSDTGTGSNQPQHF
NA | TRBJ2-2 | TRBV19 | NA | TGTGCCAGTAGTACCCCAGGACTCAACACCGGGGAGCTGTTTTTT | CASSTPGLNTGELFF
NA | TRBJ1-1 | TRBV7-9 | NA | TGTGCCAGCAGCCCCGACAGGTCGGTCACTGAAGCTTTCTTT | CASSPDRSVTEAFF
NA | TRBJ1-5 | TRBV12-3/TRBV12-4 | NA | TGTGCCAGCACTTCACAGGCTCAGCCCCAGCATTTT | CASTSQAQPQHF
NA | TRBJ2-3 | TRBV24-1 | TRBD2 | TGTGCCACCAGGGGGACTAGCGGGAGAGGTGGCGATACGCAGTATTTT | CATRGTSGRGGDTQYF
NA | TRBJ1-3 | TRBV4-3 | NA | TGCGCCAGCAGCCAAGCGGCAGGGTCGAGAAACACCATATATTTT | CASSQAAGSRNTIYF
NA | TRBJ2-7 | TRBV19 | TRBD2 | TGTGCCAGTATGAGGACTAGTCCCTTCTACGAGCAGTACTTC | CASMRTSPFYEQYF
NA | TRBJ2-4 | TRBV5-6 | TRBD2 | TGTGCCAGCAGCGAACCGGGACTAGCGGGAAACAAAAACATTCAGTACTTC | CASSEPGLAGNKNIQYF
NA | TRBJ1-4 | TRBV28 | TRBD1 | TGTGCCAGCAGTCAACCGGGACAGAGTTTTGAAAAACTGTTTTTT | CASSQPGQSFEKLFF
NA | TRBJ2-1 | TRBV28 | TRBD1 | TGTGCCAGCTGGCCCGGGACAGGGCTCCGCAATGAGCAGTTCTTC | CASWPGTGLRNEQFF
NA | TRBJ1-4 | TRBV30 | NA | TGTGCCTGGAGTCGCAGGGTAGGGCTAACTAATGAAAAACTGTTTTTT | CAWSRRVGLTNEKLFF
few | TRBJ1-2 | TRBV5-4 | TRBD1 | TGTGCCGCCGAGACAGGGGGCGGGTATGGCTACACCTTC | CAAETGGGYGYTF